This T cell receptor beta chain originates from a study of blood T cell repertoires in COVID-19. Assay used: immunoSEQ multiplex PCR; TCRdb lists only in-frame clones, some missing. The table includes over 200,000 clones, about 85% detected once. This CDR3 is built from 11 residues. Between the trimmed V and J ends, which lost 4 bases and 6 bases, there was a span of 7 bases. CDR1 MNHEY and CDR2 SVGAGI come from the germline V gene. The sequenced sample consisted of peripheral blood. The TCR was taken from a woman of 80 years or more with active or convalescent COVID-19. This chain uses TRBV6-5 with TRBJ2-7, with D hard to call. The CDR3 region has the DNA TGTGCCAGCAGTTCAGGTAGCGAGCAGTACTTC. Protein product: CASSSGSEQYF.